This TCR beta chain was retrieved from a study of T cell responses to AZD1222 COVID-19 vaccine. Study background: Second-dose recipients at about 4 or about 12 weeks were treated as one pooled group. Whole-study findings and limits: Spike-specific TCR breadth and depth were elevated following two AZD1222 doses. There were mostly white British donors and more females than males, and clonal diversity was possibly underestimated.

Germline CDR1 and CDR2: MDHEN and SYDVKM. V gave up 7 bases and J gave up 6 bases; unmatched junction bases: 4. This CDR3 is built from 12 residues. Comment on this clone: What it recognizes is unknown.

Clones were sequenced by immunoSEQ multiplex PCR, and TCRdb holds only the in-frame ones, with some missing. Altogether 130,000 or so clones are present, around 94% being singletons, with the ten largest covering roughly 6.6%. The sequence was collected from an adult in good health. Sample: peripheral blood, taken on day 0 of AZD1222 vaccination. The rearrangement uses TRBV28 and TRBJ1-1; 8 positions agree with TRBD1. The CDR3 DNA follows: TGTGCCAGCACCCGGACAGGGTCTGAAGCTTTCTTT. Its translation is CASTRTGSEAFF.